This T cell receptor beta chain was retrieved from a study of blood T cell repertoires in COVID-19. In the study overall: COVID-19 samples collected from the United States, Italy and Spain covered acute and convalescent phases. Nucleic acid was either cDNA or gDNA, and it came from T cells, B-cell-depleted T cells, or PBMCs.

Per the original data handling: Nucleated cell counts were estimated from reference gene primer amplification. Profiled with immunoSEQ multiplex PCR; TCRdb holds only in-frame clones, not every one. That table gives V, J and clone size, and the DNA gave D and trimming. The sample consists of 120,000 to 150,000 clones, around 82% of them appearing once. The sequence was obtained from a human donor in a cohort sampled during active COVID-19. Material for sequencing was peripheral blood.

CDR3 in amino acids: CASRPTGNYGYTF. In nucleotides, the CDR3 is TGTGCCAGCAGACCCACAGGGAACTATGGCTACACCTTC. This chain joins TRBV6-5 and TRBJ1-2, with D perhaps matching TRBD1 (6 bases). This CDR3 comprises 13 residues. V was pared by 6 bases and J by 2 bases, with 10 bases between. CDR1 and CDR2 (germline): MNHEY, SVGAGI.